The 2 T cell receptor beta chains listed next were all sequenced from one sample in a study of a mutant IDH1 vaccine in newly diagnosed glioma. Sample time point: week 5, during vaccination. Each vaccine dose was 300 ug of mutant IDH1 20-mer peptide, with topical imiquimod. Sequencing was performed with immunoSEQ multiplex PCR; in TCRdb, only in-frame clones are kept and a portion is missing. Among 56,000 or so clones listed, around 80% were seen once. These TCRs are of unknown antigen specificity. Sequenced here: PBMCs, sampled from a glioma patient whose treatment included an IDH1 peptide vaccine. The receptors originated from a woman between 40 and 50 years old with glioma.

The chain joins TRBV27 to TRBJ1-3; D might be TRBD1 (5 bases). V lost 5 bases and J lost 1, with 9 bases in between. Germline CDR1 is MNHEY and CDR2 is SMNVEV (reference sequence). The CDR3 covers 14 residues. The CDR3: CASSTQASGNTIYF. The CDR3 region has the DNA TGTGCCAGCAGTACACAGGCATCTGGAAACACCATATATTTT.

This sequence joins TRBV4-1 and TRBJ2-7; D might be TRBD1 (6 bases). CDR1 is MGHRA, CDR2 YSYEKL, per germline. The CDR3 has 11 amino acids. V lost 4 bases and J lost 7, with 8 bases in between. This chain's CDR3 is CASSRQGEQYF. The CDR3, as DNA: TGCGCCAGCAGCCGTCAGGGGGAGCAGTACTTC.